The text below deals with one TCR beta chain. This record belongs to a study of blood T cell repertoires in COVID-19. Only in-frame clones appear in the TCRdb table, and some are missing; sequencing was by immunoSEQ multiplex PCR. The table includes about 260,000 clones, approximately 89% detected once. This receptor was identified in a man between 40 and 49 years old who had recovered from COVID-19. The specimen sequenced was peripheral blood.

The CDR3 DNA follows: TGTGCCAGCAGTTACGCACCCGGGGGATGGGCAGATACGCAGTATTTT. Its translation is CASSYAPGGWADTQYF. The chain combines TRBV27 with TRBJ2-3; a weak D match, TRBD2 (6 bases). Trimming shortened V by 4 bases and J by 4 bases, and 18 bases separated the two germline ends. Germline V lookup: CDR1 MNHEY, CDR2 SMNVEV (reference sequence). The CDR3 extends over 16 amino acids.